Below, 24 T cell receptor beta chains from the same sample are listed, as sequenced in a study of shared clonotypes between healthy human individuals. Sequencing used immunoSEQ multiplex PCR; TCRdb keeps in-frame clones, though not all of them. The sample includes roughly 2,000,000 clones, around 96% of them seen just once. Terminally differentiated effector memory CD45RA+ cells were excluded from the naive CD8 cells, which were CD45RO-negative and positively selected for CCR7. Specimen: naive CD8+ T cells sorted from blood. These receptors were taken from a man aged 18 to 35 in good health.

The J gene is TRBJ2-7, the V gene TRBV4-1; TRBD1 matches 7 bases. CDR1 MGHRA and CDR2 YSYEKL come from the germline V gene. The V segment lost 0 bases and the J segment 3 bases; nucleotides outside the gene matches: 5. The CDR3 is 15 residues long. Here the CDR3 reads CASSQDRGQLYEQYF. In nucleotides, the CDR3 is TGCGCCAGCAGCCAAGATCGGGGACAGCTCTACGAGCAGTACTTC.

Regarding this clone: In the same sample, other DNA sequences code for this CDR3. The rearrangement links TRBV27 to TRBJ1-4; 7 positions match TRBD1. Unmatched junction bases numbered 6, after V lost 3 bases and J lost 5 bases. The germline gives CDR1 MNHEY, CDR2 SMNVEV (reference sequence). The CDR3 is made up of 15 amino acids. The CDR3, as DNA: TGTGCCAGCAGTTTCCTGGGACAGCCGAATGAAAAACTGTTTTTT. This gives the protein CASSFLGQPNEKLFF.

The genes are TRBV5-6 and TRBJ1-1; a weak D match, TRBD1 (6 bases). Germline assignment: CDR1 SGHDT and CDR2 YYEEEE. CDR3 size: 13 residues. Trimming left V 4 bases short and J 7 bases short, with 14 bases between. CDR3 amino acids: CASSQGGVGEAFF. In nucleotides, the CDR3 is TGTGCCAGCAGCCAAGGGGGGGTTGGTGAAGCTTTCTTT. Looking up the rest from reference TRBV5-6 and TRBJ1-1 gives the full variable domain: DAGVTQSPTHLIKTRGQQVTLRCSPKSGHDTVSWYQQALGQGPQFIFQYYEEEERQRGNFPDRFSGHQFPNYSSELNVNALLLGDSALYLCASSQGGVGEAFFGQGTRLTVV.

V is TRBV6-6 and J is TRBJ1-2, with a tentative D call TRBD1 (5 bases). The germline gives CDR1 MNHNY, CDR2 SVGAGI (reference sequence). V was cut by 10 bases and J by 5 bases, with 17 bases left in between. The CDR3 is 13 residues long. The CDR3: CAILEWGNYGYTF. The CDR3 coding sequence is TGTGCCATCCTCGAATGGGGGAATTATGGCTACACCTTC.

V gene TRBV5-1 combines with J gene TRBJ1-1; D is possibly TRBD1 (5 bases). The CDR3 sequence is 17 residues long. Germline V gene sequence: CDR1 SGHRS, CDR2 YFSETQ. The ends were cut back, 0 bases at V and 4 bases at J, with 19 bases in the middle. The CDR3 loop reads CASSLAGSWGPLTEAFF. The CDR3 region has the DNA TGCGCCAGCAGCTTGGCCGGTTCCTGGGGACCTCTCACTGAAGCTTTCTTT.

The chain combines TRBV13 with TRBJ2-3; 10 bases agree with TRBD2. The V and J ends lost 4 bases and 0 bases, in that order; junction bases with no gene match: 4. The CDR3 spans 16 residues. Germline V gene lookup returns CDR1 PRHDT and CDR2 FYEKMQ (reference sequence). CDR3 nucleotide sequence: TGTGCCAGCAGCTACGGACTAGCGGAAAGCACAGATACGCAGTATTTT. It yields the protein CASSYGLAESTDTQYF.

The rearrangement uses TRBV5-6 and TRBJ2-2; no firm D call. The CDR3 length is 17 residues. Per the germline V gene, CDR1 is SGHDT and CDR2 is YYEEEE. V lost 0 bases and J 8 bases, leaving 20 bases between the germline ends. CDR3: CASSLDSTRLEWGELFF. The CDR3 region has the DNA TGTGCCAGCAGCTTGGATTCCACCAGGCTCGAGTGGGGGGAGCTGTTTTTT.

This sequence joins TRBV4-3 and TRBJ2-7; possibly TRBD1 for D (5 bases). Looked up from germline, CDR1 is LGHNA and CDR2 is YSLEER. Trimming removed 6 bases at V and 0 bases at J, with 12 bases between. This CDR3 has 14 residues. The CDR3 DNA follows: TGCGCCAGCAGTTTGACAGCGAGCTCCTACGAGCAGTACTTC. This gives the protein CASSLTASSYEQYF.

The chain recombines TRBV4-1 with TRBJ2-6; D unclear. Trimming took 4 bases from V and 0 from J, leaving 7 bases between them. This CDR3 has 15 residues. Germline V gives CDR1 MGHRA, CDR2 YSYEKL. In DNA, the CDR3 is TGCGCCAGCAGCCTTTTTCACTCTGGGGCCAACGTCCTGACTTTC. Encoded protein: CASSLFHSGANVLTF.

The J gene is TRBJ2-3, the V gene TRBV2; possible D gene TRBD2, 5 bases. V was trimmed by 2 bases and J by 0 bases, leaving 9 bases between them. The germline V gene has CDR1 SNHLY and CDR2 FYNNEI. The CDR3 contains 15 residues. This CDR3 is CASSEIRTSTDTQYF. The CDR3 DNA reads as TGTGCCAGCAGTGAAATTAGGACTAGCACAGATACGCAGTATTTT. The full variable domain, rest sourced from reference TRBV2 and TRBJ2-3, is EPEVTQTPSHQVTQMGQEVILRCVPISNHLYFYWYRQILGQKVEFLVSFYNNEISEKSEIFDDQFSVERPDGSNFTLKIRSTKLEDSAMYFCASSEIRTSTDTQYFGPGTRLTVL.

This clone was seen just once. The CDR3, as DNA: TGCGCCAGCAGCAACATCCCGGGACTCCGCCAAGAGACCCAGTACTTC. Amino acids: CASSNIPGLRQETQYF. The chain has TRBV10-2 and TRBJ2-5, with a weak D call TRBD2 (6 bases). Looked up from germline, CDR1 is WSHSY and CDR2 is SAAADI. The CDR3 runs 16 residues. With 6 bases removed from V and 1 base from J, the gap between germline ends came to 18 bases.

This chain links TRBV2 with TRBJ2-7, with D perhaps matching TRBD2 (5 bases). V was trimmed by 6 bases and J by 1 base, leaving 13 bases between them. Germline V gene data show CDR1 as SNHLY and CDR2 as FYNNEI. The length of the CDR3 is 14 residues. The CDR3 here is CASSLGVESYEQYF. CDR3 nucleotides: TGTGCCAGCAGCCTCGGGGTCGAATCCTACGAGCAGTACTTC.

The V gene is TRBV29-1, the J gene TRBJ2-1; 12 nucleotides match TRBD1. There are 13 residues in the CDR3. V shed 7 bases, J shed 7 bases, and the junction held 5 bases outside the gene matches. CDR1 is SQVTM and CDR2 is ANQGSEA in the germline V gene. The CDR3 is CSAGQGARNEQFF. The CDR3 DNA sequence: TGCAGCGCGGGACAGGGGGCGCGAAATGAGCAGTTCTTC.

As concerns this clone: Other DNA variants within this sample encode the same CDR3. The V and J genes are TRBV6-1 and TRBJ2-1; D is uncertain. The V end lost 1 base, the J end lost 3 bases, and 4 bases lay between the germline ends. The length of the CDR3 is 13 residues. The germline CDR1 and CDR2 sequences are MNHNS and SASEGT. The chain's CDR3 is CASSEDSYNEQFF. The CDR3 DNA follows: TGTGCCAGCAGTGAAGATAGCTACAATGAGCAGTTCTTC.

This chain links TRBV9 with TRBJ1-3; D ambiguous. The V and J ends lost 3 bases and 4 bases respectively, with 14 bases between them. Germline V lookup: CDR1 SGDLS, CDR2 YYNGEE. The CDR3 contains 15 residues. This CDR3 is CASSDEVGLGNTIYF. For the CDR3, the DNA is TGTGCCAGCAGCGACGAAGTAGGGCTGGGAAACACCATATATTTT.

The V gene is TRBV27, the J gene TRBJ2-2; D is unresolved. From germline, CDR1 is MNHEY and CDR2 SMNVEV (reference sequence). The CDR3 totals 13 residues. The V end was cut by 5 bases, the J end by 6 bases, with 10 bases between. CDR3 sequence (DNA): TGTGCCAGCAGTCCGGACCATCCCGGGGAGCTGTTTTTT. Its translation: CASSPDHPGELFF.

The J gene is TRBJ2-2, the V gene TRBV19, with 8 bases that match TRBD2. CDR1 LNHDA and CDR2 SQIVND come from the germline V gene (reference sequence). This CDR3 comprises 14 residues. The junction had 1 base not matched to a gene; V was cut back by 1 base and J by 6 bases. The CDR3, as DNA: TGTGCCAGTAGTATAGCGGGACTAGCCGGGGAGCTGTTTTTT. Protein product: CASSIAGLAGELFF. Variable domain in full (rest from reference TRBV19 and TRBJ2-2): DGGITQSPKYLFRKEGQNVTLSCEQNLNHDAMYWYRQDPGQGLRLIYYSQIVNDFQKGDIAEGYSVSREKKESFPLTVTSAQKNPTAFYLCASSIAGLAGELFFGEGSRLTVL.

This sequence joins TRBV21-1 and TRBJ2-5; the D call TRBD1 from the table was never checked on the DNA. TRBV21-1 represents a pseudogene. This CDR3 contains 15 residues. CDR3 region: CASSKGQKKQETQYF. The CDR3 nucleotides are TGTGCCAGCAGCAAAGGACAGAAAAAACAAGAGACCCAGTACTTC.

The V call is TRBV4-3, the J call TRBJ2-5, with D perhaps TRBD2 (5 bases). The CDR3 consists of 17 residues. Germline CDR1 and CDR2: LGHNA and YSLEER. Trimming left V 0 bases short and J 4 bases short, with 18 bases between. CDR3 sequence reads: CASSQDPPKAEGETQYF. The CDR3 DNA reads TGCGCCAGCAGCCAAGATCCCCCAAAGGCCGAGGGAGAGACCCAGTACTTC.

The chain couples TRBV5-6 to TRBJ1-1, with D possibly TRBD1 on 5 matching bases. V lost 2 bases to trimming and J lost 6 bases, with 8 bases between them. The CDR3 runs to 12 residues. CDR1 is SGHDT, CDR2 YYEEEE, per germline. CDR3 bases: TGTGCCAGCAGCTTAGGGACGCCTGAAGCTTTCTTT. This codes for CASSLGTPEAFF.

This clone was seen just once. The gene calls are TRBV27 and TRBJ2-2; no clear D. Trimming pared 4 bases from V and 0 bases from J, leaving 9 bases between. Germline CDR1 reads MNHEY; CDR2 reads SMNVEV (reference sequence). The CDR3 length is 15 residues. CDR3 region: CASSSTGPNTGELFF. The CDR3 region has the DNA TGTGCCAGCAGTTCGACGGGTCCGAACACCGGGGAGCTGTTTTTT.

V usage is TRBV19 and J usage is TRBJ1-3; TRBD1 matches 9 bases. Trimming cost V 3 bases and J 0 bases; bases outside gene matches: 6. The germline V gene has CDR1 LNHDA and CDR2 SQIVND (reference sequence). The CDR3 is made up of 17 amino acids. The CDR3: CASSMGDRAVSGNTIYF. As DNA, the CDR3 is TGTGCCAGTAGTATGGGGGACAGGGCCGTCTCTGGAAACACCATATATTTT.

Comment on this clone: This CDR3 is also generated by other DNA sequences in the sample. The chain joins TRBV7-9 to TRBJ1-5; D ambiguous. This CDR3 is built from 12 residues. V was shortened by 5 bases and J by 2 bases, with 4 bases between the two germline ends. Germline values: CDR1 SEHNR, CDR2 FQNEAQ (reference sequence). The CDR3 spells CASSPGNQPQHF. The CDR3 DNA follows: TGTGCCAGCAGCCCCGGCAATCAGCCCCAGCATTTT.

CDR3 amino acids: CASIPSGFNEQFF. The CDR3 DNA reads as TGTGCCAGCATTCCTAGCGGGTTCAATGAGCAGTTCTTC. V and J are TRBV27 and TRBJ2-1; TRBD2 aligns across 8 bases. With V trimmed by 7 bases and J by 6 bases, 5 bases remained unmatched. The germline CDR1 and CDR2 sequences are MNHEY and SMNVEV (reference sequence). CDR3 length: 13 residues.